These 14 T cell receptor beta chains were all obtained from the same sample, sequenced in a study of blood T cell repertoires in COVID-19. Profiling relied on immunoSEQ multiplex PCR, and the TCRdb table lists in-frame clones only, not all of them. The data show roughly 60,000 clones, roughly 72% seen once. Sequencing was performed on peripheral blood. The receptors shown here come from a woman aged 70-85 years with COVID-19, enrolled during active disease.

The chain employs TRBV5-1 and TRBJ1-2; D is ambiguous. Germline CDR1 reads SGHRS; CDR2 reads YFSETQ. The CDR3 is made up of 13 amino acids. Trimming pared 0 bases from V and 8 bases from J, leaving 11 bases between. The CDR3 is CASSLAAVGGYTF. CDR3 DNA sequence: TGCGCCAGCAGCTTGGCAGCGGTCGGCGGCTACACCTTC.

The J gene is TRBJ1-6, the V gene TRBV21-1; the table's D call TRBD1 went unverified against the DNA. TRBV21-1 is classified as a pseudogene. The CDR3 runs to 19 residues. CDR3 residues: CASTCRDRGRGKHNSPLHF. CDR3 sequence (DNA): TGTGCCAGCACCTGCCGGGACAGGGGGCGCGGAAAGCATAATTCACCCCTCCACTTT.

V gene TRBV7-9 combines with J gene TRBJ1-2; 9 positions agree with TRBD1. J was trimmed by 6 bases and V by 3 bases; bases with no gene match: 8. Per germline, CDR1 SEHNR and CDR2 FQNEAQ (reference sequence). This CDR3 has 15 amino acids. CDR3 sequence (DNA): TGTGCCAGCAGCTTGGGAGGGACAGGGACGAATGGCTACACCTTC. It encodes CASSLGGTGTNGYTF.

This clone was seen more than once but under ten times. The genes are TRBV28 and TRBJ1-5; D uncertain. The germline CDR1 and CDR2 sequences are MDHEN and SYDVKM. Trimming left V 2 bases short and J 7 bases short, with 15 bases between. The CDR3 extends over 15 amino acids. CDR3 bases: TGTGCCAGCAGTTTACCCCAGGATTTGACGCAGCCCCAGCATTTT. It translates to CASSLPQDLTQPQHF.

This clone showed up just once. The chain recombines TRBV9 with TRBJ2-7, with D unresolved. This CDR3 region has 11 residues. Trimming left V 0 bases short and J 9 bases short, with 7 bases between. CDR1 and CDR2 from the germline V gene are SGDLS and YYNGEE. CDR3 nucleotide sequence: TGTGCCAGCAGCGTAGCGGCAGGGCAGTACGTC. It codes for CASSVAAGQYV.

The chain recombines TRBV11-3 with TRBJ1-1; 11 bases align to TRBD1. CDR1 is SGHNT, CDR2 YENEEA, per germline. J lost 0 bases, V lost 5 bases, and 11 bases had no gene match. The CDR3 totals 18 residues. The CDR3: CASSLGQGGHYMNTEAFF. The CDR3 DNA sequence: TGTGCCAGCAGCCTGGGACAGGGGGGGCATTACATGAACACTGAAGCTTTCTTT.

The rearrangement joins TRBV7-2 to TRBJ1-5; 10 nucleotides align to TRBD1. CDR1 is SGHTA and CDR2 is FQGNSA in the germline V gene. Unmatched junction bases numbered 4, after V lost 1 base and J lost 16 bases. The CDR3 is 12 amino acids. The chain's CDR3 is CASSLEGDRGHF. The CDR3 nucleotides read TGTGCCAGCAGCTTAGAAGGGGACAGGGGACATTTT.

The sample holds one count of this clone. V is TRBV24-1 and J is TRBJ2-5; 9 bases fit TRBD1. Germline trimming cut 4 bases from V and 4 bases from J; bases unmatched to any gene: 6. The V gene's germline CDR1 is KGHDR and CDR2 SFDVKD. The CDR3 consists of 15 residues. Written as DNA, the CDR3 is TGTGCCACCAGTGACTCTACAGGGGGCCCAGAGACCCAGTACTTC. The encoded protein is CATSDSTGGPETQYF.

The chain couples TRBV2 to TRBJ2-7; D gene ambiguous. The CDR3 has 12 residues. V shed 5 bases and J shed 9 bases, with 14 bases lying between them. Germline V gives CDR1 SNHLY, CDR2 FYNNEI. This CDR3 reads CASSTMSSGQYF. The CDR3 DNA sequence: TGTGCCAGCAGTACCATGTCCTCCGGGCAGTACTTC.

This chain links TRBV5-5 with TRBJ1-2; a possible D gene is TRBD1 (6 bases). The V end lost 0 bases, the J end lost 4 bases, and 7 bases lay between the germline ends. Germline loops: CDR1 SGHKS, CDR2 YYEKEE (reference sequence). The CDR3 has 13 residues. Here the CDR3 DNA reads TGTGCCAGCAGCTTGGACAGGGCCTATGGCTACACCTTC. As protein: CASSLDRAYGYTF.

For the CDR3, the DNA is TGTGCCAGTAGTGTCGGGACAGGGTCCGGAAACACCATATATTTT. Its translation is CASSVGTGSGNTIYF. The chain links TRBV19 to TRBJ1-3; TRBD1 matches at 9 bases. The CDR3 runs 15 residues. The germline V gene has CDR1 LNHDA and CDR2 SQIVND (reference sequence). After removal of 5 bases from V and 4 bases from J, the junction contained 6 bases not matched to a gene.

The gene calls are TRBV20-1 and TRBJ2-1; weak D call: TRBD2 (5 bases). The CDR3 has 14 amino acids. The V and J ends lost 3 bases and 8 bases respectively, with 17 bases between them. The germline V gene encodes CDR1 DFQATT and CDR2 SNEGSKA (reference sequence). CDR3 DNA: TGCAGTGCTAGTTTCGGACTCGTCGCCCATGAGCAGTTCTTC. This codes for CSASFGLVAHEQFF.

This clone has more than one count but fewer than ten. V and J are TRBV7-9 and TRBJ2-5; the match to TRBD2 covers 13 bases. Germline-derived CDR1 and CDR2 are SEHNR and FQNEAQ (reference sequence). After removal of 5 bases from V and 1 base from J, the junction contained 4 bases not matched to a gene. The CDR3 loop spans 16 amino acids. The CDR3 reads CASSLTSGGAQETQYF. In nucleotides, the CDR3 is TGTGCCAGCAGCCTTACTAGCGGGGGGGCCCAAGAGACCCAGTACTTC.

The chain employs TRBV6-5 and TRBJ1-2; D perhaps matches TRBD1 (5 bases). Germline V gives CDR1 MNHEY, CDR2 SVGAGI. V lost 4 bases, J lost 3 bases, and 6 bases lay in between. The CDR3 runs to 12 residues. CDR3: CASSSRDYGYTF. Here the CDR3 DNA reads TGTGCCAGCAGTTCCAGGGACTATGGCTACACCTTC.